Shown below are 10 T cell receptor beta chains from a single sample sequenced in a study of blood T cell repertoires in COVID-19 (TCRdb year 2020). The library was made by the immunoSEQ multiplex PCR assay. Sourced from immuneACCESS, this table was stored by TCRdb with only in-frame sequences that have V and J called. A share of the clones is absent; for the studies checked, an unresolved V gene accounts for under half, and the remainder has no known explanation. The sample profile shows about 74,000 clones; approximately 86% of them were found once. The ten largest clones take up roughly 5% of the sample. The sample comprised peripheral blood. Receptors originate from a woman aged 80 or older with acute or convalescent COVID-19.

This chain joins TRBV19 and TRBJ2-1; 7 bases agree with TRBD2. From germline, CDR1 is LNHDA and CDR2 SQIVND (reference sequence). The V gene end was trimmed by 6 bases and the J gene end by 6 bases; junction bases not matched to a gene: 11. The CDR3 runs to 15 residues. The CDR3 here is CASRNSGPRFNEQFF. The CDR3, as DNA: TGTGCCAGTAGAAATAGCGGGCCGAGATTCAATGAGCAGTTCTTC.

The CDR3 DNA reads as TGTGCCAGTTCAAGCGGGAGTGGCACAGATACGCAGTATTTT. Protein: CASSSGSGTDTQYF. This sequence joins TRBV28 and TRBJ2-3; 8 positions agree with TRBD2. CDR3 length: 14 amino acids. Per germline, CDR1 MDHEN and CDR2 SYDVKM. J lost 1 base, V lost 9 bases, and 6 bases had no gene match.

The chain links TRBV19 to TRBJ1-6, with no clear D. The CDR3 length is 15 residues. Germline assignment: CDR1 LNHDA and CDR2 SQIVND (reference sequence). Trimming shortened V by 6 bases and J by 6 bases, and 15 bases separated the two germline ends. The CDR3 coding sequence is TGTGCCAGTAGCAGAGGCCAGCCCGCTAATTCACCCCTCCACTTT. It encodes CASSRGQPANSPLHF. The full variable domain, completed using reference TRBV19 and TRBJ1-6, is DGGITQSPKYLFRKEGQNVTLSCEQNLNHDAMYWYRQDPGQGLRLIYYSQIVNDFQKGDIAEGYSVSREKKESFPLTVTSAQKNPTAFYLCASSRGQPANSPLHFGNGTRLTVT.

Of note for this clone: At one boundary the junction diverges from the germline segment, which might be a read error. The rearrangement links TRBV11-3 to TRBJ2-1, with 7 bases fitting TRBD2. The CDR3 sequence is 15 residues long. CDR1 is SGHNT, CDR2 YENEEA, per germline. The chain's CDR3 is CASSLAGQRYNEQFF. The CDR3 nucleotides read TGTGCCAGCAGTTTAGCGGGTCAACGCTACAATGAGCAGTTCTTC.

V usage is TRBV7-6 and J usage is TRBJ1-2; D remains unclear. Germline values: CDR1 SGHVS, CDR2 FNYEAQ. Trimming stripped 0 bases from V and 2 bases from J, with 10 bases between. There are 15 residues in the CDR3. The CDR3 loop reads CASSLAEGENYGYTF. CDR3 nucleotide sequence: TGTGCCAGCAGCTTAGCGGAAGGAGAGAACTATGGCTACACCTTC.

The chain is built from TRBV30 and TRBJ1-5; TRBD1 might be the D (5 bases). Germline lookup yields CDR1 GTSNPN and CDR2 SVGIG (reference sequence). The CDR3 spans 14 residues. The ends were cut back, 1 base at V and 5 bases at J, with 12 bases in the middle. CDR3: CAWSAPGGYQPQHF. The CDR3 nucleotides read TGTGCCTGGAGTGCACCGGGGGGATATCAGCCCCAGCATTTT.

The rearrangement joins TRBV15 to TRBJ2-1; D gene uncertain. The CDR3 length is 15 residues. Per germline, CDR1 LNHNV and CDR2 YYDKDF (reference sequence). Trimming stripped 0 bases from V and 5 bases from J, with 11 bases between. CDR3 nucleotides: TGTGCCACCAGCAGAGATAGCAGACGTGACAATGAGCAGTTCTTC. Its protein is CATSRDSRRDNEQFF.

For the CDR3, the DNA is TGTGCCTGCCAGGGGTTCTACAATGAGCAGTTCTTC. Residues: CACQGFYNEQFF. The chain combines TRBV30 with TRBJ2-1, with D possibly matching TRBD1 (6 bases). V was trimmed by 6 bases and J by 3 bases, leaving 9 bases between them. CDR1 GTSNPN and CDR2 SVGIG come from the germline V gene (reference sequence). The CDR3 contains 12 residues.

The chain is built from TRBV6-2 or TRBV6-3 and TRBJ1-2, with 7 nucleotides matching TRBD1. The germline V gene encodes CDR1 MNHEY and CDR2 SVGEGT. V trimming: 0 bases; J trimming: 7 bases; junction bases outside the gene matches: 5. This CDR3 comprises 14 residues. For the CDR3, the DNA is TGTGCCAGCAGTTACTCTTGGGACAGACTTGGCTACACCTTC. Residues: CASSYSWDRLGYTF.

The rearrangement links TRBV9 to TRBJ2-6, with D possibly TRBD1 on 6 matching bases. The CDR3 runs to 15 residues. V was trimmed by 3 bases and J by 0 bases, leaving 7 bases between them. The germline V gene encodes CDR1 SGDLS and CDR2 YYNGEE. The CDR3 DNA reads as TGTGCCAGCAGCGGGACAGCCTCTGGGGCCAACGTCCTGACTTTC. Translation gives CASSGTASGANVLTF.